The clone carrying this TCR beta chain was seen only a few times. Its specificity is unknown. The sample comes from a study of beta chain features in type 1 diabetes. On the study more broadly: On cell yields, gender and age, patients and healthy donors were similar. Study-level findings and limits: At VDJ recombination sites, type 1 diabetes patients had fewer insertions and more deleted nucleotides.

Expressed TCRB transcripts got sequenced, as all isolated RNA was reverse transcribed. Only in-frame clones appear in the TCRdb table, and some are missing; sequencing was by immunoSEQ multiplex PCR. In the table there are 850,000 to 900,000 clones, 15% to 20% of which are singletons. CD45RO/CCR7/CD25/CD127/CD95/CD27 staining was used to isolate CD4+ naive, central memory, regulatory and stem cell-like memory cells by sorting. The germline V gene has CDR1 SGDLS and CDR2 YYNGEE. This CDR3 is built from 15 residues. Trimming at V came to 6 bases and at J to 0 bases, leaving 6 bases not matched to a gene.

Sequences were obtained from naive CD4+ T cells from blood. The sequence derives from a woman under 30 in good health. The rearrangement links TRBV9 to TRBJ1-2; 9 bases agree with TRBD1. DNA for the CDR3: TGTGCCAGCACCCCGGGGGACAGGGCTAACTATGGCTACACCTTC. Its protein is CASTPGDRANYGYTF.